This T cell receptor (beta chain) comes out of a study of shared clonotypes between healthy human individuals. A remark on this clone: Its cognate antigen is unknown.

This table comes from immunoSEQ multiplex PCR, and its TCRdb copy is limited to in-frame clones, with some not included. The sample records 2 million to 3 million clones, 80% to 95% being singletons. Researchers partitioned CD4+ cells into CD45RA+ naive and CD45RA-negative memory subsets. Trimming removed 5 bases from V and 5 bases from J, with 13 bases in between. Germline V gene data show CDR1 as SQVTM and CDR2 as ANQGSEA. This CDR3 has 12 amino acids. Study findings and constraints: It was only blood that was sampled, and tissue repertoires likely differ. Larger richness was generally estimated for naive than memory subsets. Around 4.7% was the fraction of naive CD4 clonotypes found shared across four donors.

The specimen sequenced was naive CD4+ T cells from PBMCs. Subset: CD45RA+ positively selected. This receptor was taken from a man aged 18 to 30 in good health. Some clones in this sample may be carry-over from other donors' samples. The chain joins TRBV29-1 to TRBJ2-7; D possibly matches TRBD1 or TRBD2 (6 bases each). In DNA form, the CDR3 reads TGCAGCGTTCGGGGGCCCTCGGACGAGCAGTACTTC. It codes for CSVRGPSDEQYF.